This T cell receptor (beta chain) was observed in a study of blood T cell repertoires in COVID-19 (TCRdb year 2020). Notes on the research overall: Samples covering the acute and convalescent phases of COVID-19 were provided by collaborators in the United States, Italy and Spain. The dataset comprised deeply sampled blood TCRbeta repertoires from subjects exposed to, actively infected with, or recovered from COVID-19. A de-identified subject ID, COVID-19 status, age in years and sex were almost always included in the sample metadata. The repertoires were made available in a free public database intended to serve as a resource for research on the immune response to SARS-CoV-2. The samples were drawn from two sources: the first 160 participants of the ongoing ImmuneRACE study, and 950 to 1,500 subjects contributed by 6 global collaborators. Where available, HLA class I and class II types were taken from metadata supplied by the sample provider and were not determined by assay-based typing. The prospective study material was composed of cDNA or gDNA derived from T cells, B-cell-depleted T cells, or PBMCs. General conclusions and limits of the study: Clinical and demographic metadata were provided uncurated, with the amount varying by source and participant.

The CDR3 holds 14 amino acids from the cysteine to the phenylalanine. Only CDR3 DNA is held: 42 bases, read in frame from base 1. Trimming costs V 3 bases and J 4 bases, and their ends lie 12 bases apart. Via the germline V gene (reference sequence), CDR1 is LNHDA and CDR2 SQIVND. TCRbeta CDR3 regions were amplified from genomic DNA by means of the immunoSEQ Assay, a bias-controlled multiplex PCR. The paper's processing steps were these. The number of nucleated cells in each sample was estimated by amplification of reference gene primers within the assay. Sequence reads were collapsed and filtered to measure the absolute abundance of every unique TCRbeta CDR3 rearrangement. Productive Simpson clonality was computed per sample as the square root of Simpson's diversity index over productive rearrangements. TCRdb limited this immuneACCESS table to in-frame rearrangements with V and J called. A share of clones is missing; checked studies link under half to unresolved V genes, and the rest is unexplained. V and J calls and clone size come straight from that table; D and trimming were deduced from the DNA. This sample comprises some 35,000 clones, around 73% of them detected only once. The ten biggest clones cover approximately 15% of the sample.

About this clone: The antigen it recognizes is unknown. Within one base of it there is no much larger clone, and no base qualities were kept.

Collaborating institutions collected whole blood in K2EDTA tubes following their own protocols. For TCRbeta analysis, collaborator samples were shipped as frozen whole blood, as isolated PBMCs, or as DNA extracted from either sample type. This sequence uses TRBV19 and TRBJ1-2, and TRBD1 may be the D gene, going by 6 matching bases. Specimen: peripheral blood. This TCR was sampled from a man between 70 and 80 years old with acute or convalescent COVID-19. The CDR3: CASSIGDISYGYTF. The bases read TGTGCCAGTAGTATTGGGGACATCAGCTATGGCTACACCTTC.